Listed here are 7 T cell receptor beta chains from one sample, sequenced in a study of blood T cell repertoires in COVID-19. TCRdb's copy holds only in-frame clones and misses some; the assay was immunoSEQ multiplex PCR. The sample lists 150,000 to 200,000 clones, around 90% occurring once. Sequenced sample: peripheral blood. These TCRs come from a man aged 55 to 70 with active or convalescent COVID-19.

The chain combines TRBV3-1 (or the pseudogene TRBV3-2) with TRBJ2-5; 11 positions match TRBD2. Germline assignment: CDR1 LGHDT and CDR2 YNNKEL (reference sequence). V dropped 8 bases and J dropped 3; count of bases not matched to a gene: 5. The CDR3 has 14 amino acids. The CDR3 reads CASLTSGGEETQYF. Written as DNA, the CDR3 is TGTGCCAGCCTAACTAGCGGGGGTGAAGAGACCCAGTACTTC.

This clone was observed a single time. This chain connects TRBV18 to TRBJ2-7; 7 bases line up with TRBD2. V lost 0 bases, J lost 6 bases, and 5 bases stayed unmatched. The length of the CDR3 is 14 residues. The germline CDR1 and CDR2 sequences are KGHSH and LQKENI. As DNA, the CDR3 is TGTGCCAGCTCACCACCGGCGGGGACTACCGAGCAGTACTTC. Translation gives CASSPPAGTTEQYF.

The table lists this clone with a few counts. The rearrangement joins TRBV10-2 to TRBJ2-7; D uncertain. Germline V gene lookup returns CDR1 WSHSY and CDR2 SAAADI. The CDR3 is 14 amino acids. The V gene lost 6 bases and the J gene lost 6 bases, with 18 bases spanning the gap. The CDR3 sequence: CASSAAPNLLEQYF. CDR3 coding DNA: TGCGCCAGCAGCGCCGCTCCCAATCTACTCGAGCAGTACTTC.

The V gene is TRBV5-1, the J gene TRBJ1-2; D is possibly TRBD1 (6 bases). The CDR3 consists of 13 residues. The V and J ends lost 2 bases and 6 bases respectively, with 11 bases between them. Germline lookup yields CDR1 SGHRS and CDR2 YFSETQ. CDR3 in DNA: TGCGCCAGCAGCTTCTCCGGGGACAATGGCTACACCTTC. Translation: CASSFSGDNGYTF.

The chain uses TRBV9 and TRBJ2-3; no clear D. The CDR3 contains 14 residues. V dropped 1 base and J dropped 3 bases, with 9 bases sitting between them. CDR1 is SGDLS, CDR2 YYNGEE, per germline. CDR3 region: CASSVSIRTDTQYF. CDR3 DNA sequence: TGTGCCAGCAGCGTATCTATCCGAACAGATACGCAGTATTTT.

The CDR3 loop reads CASSEQGYEQYF. CDR3 nucleotides: TGTGCCAGCAGTGAACAGGGCTACGAGCAGTACTTC. The chain joins TRBV25-1 to TRBJ2-7; possible D gene TRBD1, 5 bases. Germline assignment: CDR1 MGHDK and CDR2 SYGVNS. The CDR3 loop spans 12 amino acids. The V gene lost 2 bases and the J gene lost 3 bases, with 5 bases spanning the gap.

This sequence joins TRBV5-6 and TRBJ1-4; 10 bases fit TRBD1. The CDR3 is made up of 18 amino acids. Germline loops: CDR1 SGHDT, CDR2 YYEEEE. The junction had 13 bases not matched to a gene; V was cut back by 7 bases and J by 1 base. The CDR3 sequence: CASGHYTGQGITNEKLFF. Here the CDR3 DNA reads TGTGCCAGCGGCCACTACACGGGACAGGGGATAACTAATGAAAAACTGTTTTTT.